Below, one T cell receptor beta chain is given with its context. Clones were read by immunoSEQ multiplex PCR, and TCRdb kept only the in-frame ones, dropping some. Of around 94,000 clones in the sample, around 90% were seen once. This sample is drawn from a study of OX40 agonist ivuxolimab in advanced cancers. Germline values: CDR1 SGHVS, CDR2 FNYEAQ. The length of the CDR3 is 16 residues. V was pared by 5 bases and J by 5 bases, with 11 bases of the junction left unmatched. The V gene is TRBV7-6, the J gene TRBJ2-5; TRBD2 matches at 10 bases. The sequencing here drew on CD4+ or CD8+ T cells sorted from blood, taken in a trial of the OX40 agonist ivuxolimab. The sequence came from an adult with an advanced solid tumor such as melanoma, head and neck, liver or kidney cancer. The CDR3 loop reads CASSLPAGGPMETQYF. The CDR3 DNA is TGTGCCAGCAGCCTCCCAGCGGGGGGGCCGATGGAGACCCAGTACTTC.